This T cell receptor beta chain was found in a study of blood T cell repertoires in COVID-19. Turning to the study itself: Sources were T cells, B-cell-depleted T cells, or PBMCs; the material itself was cDNA or gDNA.

The data were produced by immunoSEQ multiplex PCR, yet TCRdb's version contains in-frame clones alone and is incomplete. The sample contains under 250,000 clones, roughly 83% of which appear only once. Trimming at V came to 10 bases and at J to 6 bases, leaving 15 bases not matched to a gene. CDR3 length: 14 amino acids. Germline assignment: CDR1 WNHNN and CDR2 SYGVQD (reference sequence). The chain uses TRBV10-1 and TRBJ2-7; TRBD1 matches at 7 bases. The TCR was taken from a man aged 80 or over with acute or convalescent COVID-19. Sample: peripheral blood. The DNA for the CDR3 is TGCGCCACCTCCCCCCGACAGGGCTCGAGCGAGCAGTACTTC. Its protein product is CATSPRQGSSEQYF.